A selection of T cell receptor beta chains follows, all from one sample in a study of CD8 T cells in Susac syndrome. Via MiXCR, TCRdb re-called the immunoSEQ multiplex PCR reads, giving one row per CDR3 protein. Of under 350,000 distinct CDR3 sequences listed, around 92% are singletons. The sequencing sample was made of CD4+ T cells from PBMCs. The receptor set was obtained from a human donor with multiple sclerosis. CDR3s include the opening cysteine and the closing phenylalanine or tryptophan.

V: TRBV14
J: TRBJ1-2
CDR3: CASSYLRDTLGYTF

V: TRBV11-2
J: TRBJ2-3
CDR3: CASSLGAETDTQYF

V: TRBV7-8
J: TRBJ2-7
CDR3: CASSFRAGGDEQYF

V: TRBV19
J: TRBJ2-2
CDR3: CASSIETGRVGTGELFF

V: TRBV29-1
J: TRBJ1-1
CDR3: CSGSRPNTEAFF

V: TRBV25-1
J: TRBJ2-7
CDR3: CASSELGGGHEQYF

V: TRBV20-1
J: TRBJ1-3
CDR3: CSAREWTVNGNTIYF

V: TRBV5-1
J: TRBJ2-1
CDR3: CASSLGGSSSYNEQFF

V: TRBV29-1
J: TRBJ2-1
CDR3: CSGDWTSGHNEQFF

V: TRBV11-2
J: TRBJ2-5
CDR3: CASSPGVGVTATAQYF

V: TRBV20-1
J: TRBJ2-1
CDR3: CSARDPQRQRGVTYNEQFF

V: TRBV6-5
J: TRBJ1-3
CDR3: CASHRASGNTIYF

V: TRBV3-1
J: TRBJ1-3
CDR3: CASSQRLGPSGNTIYF

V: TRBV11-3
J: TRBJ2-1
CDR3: CASSSRGYPFF

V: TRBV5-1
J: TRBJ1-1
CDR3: CASSASGTGMNTEAFF

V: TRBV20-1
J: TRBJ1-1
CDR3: CSADRGRSAFF

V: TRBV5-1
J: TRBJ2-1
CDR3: CASSLGRATATYNEQFF

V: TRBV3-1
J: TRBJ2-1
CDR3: CASSQVINEQFF

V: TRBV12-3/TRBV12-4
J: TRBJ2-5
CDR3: CASSLSAPQETQYF